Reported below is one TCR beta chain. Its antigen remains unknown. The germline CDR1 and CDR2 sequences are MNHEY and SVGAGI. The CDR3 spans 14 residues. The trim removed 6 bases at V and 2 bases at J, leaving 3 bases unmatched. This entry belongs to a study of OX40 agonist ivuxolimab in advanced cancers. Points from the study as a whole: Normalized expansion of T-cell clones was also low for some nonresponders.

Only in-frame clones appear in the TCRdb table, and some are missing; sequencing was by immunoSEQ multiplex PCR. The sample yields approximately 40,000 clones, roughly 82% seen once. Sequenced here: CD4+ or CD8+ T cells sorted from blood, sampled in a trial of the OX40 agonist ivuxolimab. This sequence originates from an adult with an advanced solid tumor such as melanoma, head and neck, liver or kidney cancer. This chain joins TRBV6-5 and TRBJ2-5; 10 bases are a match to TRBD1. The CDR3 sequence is CASSKDRGQETQYF. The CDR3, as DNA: TGTGCCAGCAGCAAGGACAGGGGGCAAGAGACCCAGTACTTC.